The sample holds one count of the clone carrying this T cell receptor (beta chain). Allocation to cohorts depended on clinical history reported by the participants. Cohort 3 donors counted as recovered after two negative PCRs, clearance, or resolved symptoms. In the authors' methods: Estimation of nucleated cell counts relied on the amplification of reference gene primers. TCRdb keeps only in-frame clones here, not all; method: immunoSEQ multiplex PCR. The V and J calls and clone size are taken from that table; D and trimming were inferred from the DNA. The data contain around 300,000 clones, around 89% of them singletons. This sample was taken from a study of blood T cell repertoires in COVID-19. Looking at the study overall: The samples span acute and convalescent COVID-19 from the United States, Italy and Spain.

Looked up from germline, CDR1 is LNHDA and CDR2 is SQIVND (reference sequence). Trimming stripped 3 bases from V and 0 bases from J, with 12 bases between. This CDR3 comprises 16 residues. The chain recombines TRBV19 with TRBJ1-3; D uncertain. The material sequenced was PBMCs or T cells enriched from blood (not recorded which). This receptor was taken from a woman aged 18 to 35 who had recovered from COVID-19. The CDR3 DNA reads as TGTGCCAGTAGTATTCGCATCGGTAGCTCTGGAAACACCATATATTTT. Translation gives CASSIRIGSSGNTIYF.